Given below is one TCR beta chain in context. This receptor's antigen is unknown. Base qualities are not at hand, and no much larger clone is one base apart. The cohort consisted of 600 to 750 healthy bone marrow donors. Cohort members were all nominally healthy when sampled, although unrecorded immune exposures were likely present. The donor was CMV seronegative and belonged to the group of over 300 seronegative cohort members. Each donor provided a peripheral blood sample, and peripheral blood mononuclear cells were used for TCR beta sequencing. Genomic DNA was extracted from the blood cell samples with the Qiagen DNeasy Blood Extraction Kit. The library was obtained by the immunoSEQ multiplex PCR assay. A mixture of 60 forward primers for TCR Vbeta segments and 13 reverse primers for TCR Jbeta segments was used in the multiplex PCR. The CDR3 region of rearranged TCR beta genes was amplified from genomic DNA with a multiplex PCR assay. The Illumina HiSeq System was used to sequence the amplified TCR beta libraries as 87-base-pair reads. The paper's processing steps were these. In a later analysis, 70 million to 95 million unique TCR beta chains were counted across the roughly 610 repertoires, and around 11 million of these chains were shared by at least two donors. Raw reads were error-corrected and collapsed into unique sequences with a nearest-neighbor algorithm that merged closely related sequences to remove PCR and sequencing errors. Alignment of CDR3 sequences to IMGT reference sequences was used to assign V, D and J gene segments. Each retained sequence needed at least a six-nucleotide match to both a V gene segment and a J gene segment. A rearrangement was called productive if the CDR3 had no stop codons and remained in frame with V and J, and every other rearrangement was called non-productive. Following IMGT convention, CDR3 was defined as the stretch from the second conserved V-encoded cysteine to the conserved J-encoded phenylalanine. In an earlier analysis of roughly 580 of the donors, sequences lacking an unambiguous match to a single V gene segment were excluded. In an earlier analysis of 450 to 700 of the donors, V segments were called functional above 56.7% productive rearrangements and were called segregating when the between-donor standard deviation exceeded 5%. A statistical classification framework was built to diagnose cytomegalovirus status from the catalog of TCR beta chain sequences. In a later analysis, TCR nucleotide sequences were compared against IMGT/GENE-DB human TR gene sequences so that V and J genes could be assigned. The TCRdist pipeline was used in a later analysis to assign CDR3 sequences and most-parsimonious VDJ recombination scenarios. A later analysis defined each TCR beta chain by its CDR3 amino acid sequence plus V-gene family, and excluded reads lacking a unique V-gene family. A later analysis removed 500 to 650 highly shared, low-generation-probability nucleotide sequences to deal with suspected cross-contamination and a sequencing artifact. In a later analysis, a clonal expansion index for each public chain was calculated from normalized within-repertoire ranks of inferred template counts. Generation probabilities in a later analysis came from a VDJ recombination model fitted to out-of-frame rearrangements, and those results were checked against IGoR. Hypergeometric tests were used in a later analysis to score TCR-TCR, TCR-HLA and TCR-CMV co-occurrence, with a repertoire-size bias correction applied to the TCR pairs. To estimate false discovery rates, a later analysis permuted the HLA or CMV assignments 20 times. In a later analysis, co-occurring TCRs were grouped using DBSCAN, and TCRdist sequence similarity was added for clustering within HLA-allele-positive subsets. Repertoires with fewer than 30,000 or more than 120,000 public chains, plus five repertoires with anomalous nucleotide sharing, were excluded from co-occurrence clustering. Drawn from immuneACCESS, this table holds only the in-frame rearrangements with V and J called that TCRdb kept. Clones are partly lost; checked studies trace under half to an unresolved V gene and leave the rest unexplained. V, J and clone size were drawn from that table, and D and trimming were deduced from the DNA. The sample table records 150,000 to 200,000 clones; 80% of these occur just once. The biggest ten clones account for under 0.75% of the sample.

The data were obtained in a study of cytomegalovirus exposure and HLA in healthy donors (dated by TCRdb to about 2017). About the full investigation: An earlier analysis of about 530 of the donors reported 276 Gb of sequence data and 95 million to 130 million unique TCR beta sequences obtained from 150 million to 200 million T cells. A later genetic analysis used genome-wide SNP genotypes for about three fifths of the roughly 700 donors, treating that subset as a discovery cohort. Rather than drawing on any new phenotypic data, the later analysis identified candidate immune exposures from TCR beta sequences and the way those sequences occurred across donors. An early release that covered some 630 HLA-typed donors contained approximately 300 gigabases of sequencing data and around 85 million unique TCR sequences. In a later analysis, previously published TCR beta repertoires from 600 to 850 donors were re-analyzed and high-resolution HLA genotyping was added so that TCR occurrence patterns could be studied. To predict cytomegalovirus infection status, the study brought together high-throughput TCR immunosequencing, statistical association of individual TCRs with disease status, and machine learning. Typing coverage varied by locus: roughly 620-640 donors for A, B, C, DRB1 and DQB1; more than 500 for DQA1; over 600 for DPA1; 450 to 480 for DPB1. On average, 235,054 unique TCR beta nucleotide sequences were sequenced per donor among 300 to 500 genotyped donors of the cohort, with approximately 18% of those sequences being non-productive. Donor age, sex, ethnicity and CMV serostatus were compiled together with the repertoire data. All discovery cohort repertoires had been generated using a single sequencing platform. In addition to the first cohort of around 670 subjects, a separate validation cohort of 130 or so different subjects was used. Both class I and class II loci were covered by HLA typing, at four-digit resolution. Of the roughly 390 genotyped donors, over 80% were placed in the genetic ancestry cluster associated with self-reported Caucasian donors. An earlier analysis of around 580 of the donors used high-throughput TCR beta sequencing to judge whether each TCR beta V gene segment behaved as functional or pseudogenic. A handful of DR-DQ haplotypes were handled as single units for association and clustering because linkage in the cohort was strong. The study was designed to test whether signatures of past pathogen exposure could be identified by cataloging public T cell receptors. Using immunosequencing, the study profiled T cell repertoires from about 620 subjects and related those repertoires to cytomegalovirus serostatus.

Points the paper makes about the study in general: In a later genetic analysis, a missense DCLRE1C variant was associated with V-gene and J-gene trimming of TCR beta chains, and the association was replicated in an independent cohort. Cytomegalovirus status was reported to be diagnosed by the classifier with high specificity and sensitivity in both the original and validation cohorts. A total of fewer than 200 TCR beta chains were listed by the study as associated with cytomegalovirus. A group of highly shared sequence variants was considered likely to be a technical artifact of the sequencing pipeline. In a later analysis, several top co-occurrence clusters were reported to appear linked to parvovirus B19, influenza, CMV and Epstein-Barr virus. Roughly uniform sequencing depth across donors was assumed in presence/absence analyses, although this assumption may not hold. A few of the identified cytomegalovirus-associated TCR beta chains were confirmed in vitro to be specific for cytomegalovirus antigens. Around 16 rarely observed V segments, including chromosome 9 orphons, were excluded from the earlier analysis of a few hundred of the donors because counts were too low. CMV serostatus was the only immune exposure information available for the cohort. Because HLA typing was missing for some donors at each locus, association tests included only the typed subset. When HLA alleles, especially DR and DQ, strongly co-occurred, attributing TCR associations to individual alleles was difficult. A later analysis found that TCR association rates varied across HLA loci, with DRB1 alleles showing the most associated TCRs and HLA-C alleles the fewest. It was suggested by the authors that the approach could potentially be generalized to other disease states and immunological phenotypes. In this cohort, only TCR beta chains were sequenced, and detectable features were limited by the absence of alpha or paired-chain data. Most CMV-associated TCR beta chains appeared to be HLA-restricted in a later analysis, and the HLA associations seemed to be driven largely by CMV exposure. A later analysis associated 16,951 TCR beta sequences with specific HLA alleles at a false discovery rate of 0.05. The 87-base-pair reads could not distinguish some IMGT-functional V segments, including TRBV6-2 and TRBV6-3, so those segments were excluded. Most TCR sequences were seen in very few donors, while some public TCRs were found in many individuals. In a later analysis, HLA-associated TCR beta chains were found to be more clonally expanded and to have lower generation probabilities than equally common non-associated chains. According to a later genetic analysis, donors in an Asian-associated ancestry cluster had fewer N-insertions in productive TCRs than the approximately 610-donor mean. In an earlier analysis of some 550 of the donors, most TCR beta V segments were observed in productive rearrangements about 87% or about 30% of the time, broadly matching IMGT annotations. Correlated functional status among segregating V segments might be attributable to linkage disequilibrium, but an unknown experimental factor could not be ruled out. A further reported finding was that TCR beta sequences accurately predicted the HLA-A and HLA-B alleles for most subjects in the first cohort.

Counted from cysteine to phenylalanine, this CDR3 has 15 amino acids. Of all the DNA, just the CDR3 is kept, 45 bases in frame from base 1. Trimming removed 1 base from V and 6 bases from J, leaving 16 bases between the germline ends. CDR1 and CDR2 (SGHNT, YENEEA) derive from the germline V gene. Recombination linked TRBV11-3 to TRBJ2-7; tentative D gene TRBD1, with 6 bases matching. Sequencing was carried out using PBMCs. The sequence was collected from a boy between 10 and 17 years old in good health and CMV-seronegative. The CDR3 protein is CASSLGGRGHGEQYF. Here is the DNA: TGTGCCAGCAGCTTAGGCGGCAGGGGCCATGGCGAGCAGTACTTC. When the CDR3 is completed using the reference TRBV11-3 and TRBJ2-7 genes on either side, the full variable domain is EAGVVQSPRYKIIEKKQPVAFWCNPISGHNTLYWYLQNLGQGPELLIRYENEEAVDDSQLPKDRFSAERLKGVDSTLKIQPAELGDSAVYLCASSLGGRGHGEQYFGPGTRLTVT.